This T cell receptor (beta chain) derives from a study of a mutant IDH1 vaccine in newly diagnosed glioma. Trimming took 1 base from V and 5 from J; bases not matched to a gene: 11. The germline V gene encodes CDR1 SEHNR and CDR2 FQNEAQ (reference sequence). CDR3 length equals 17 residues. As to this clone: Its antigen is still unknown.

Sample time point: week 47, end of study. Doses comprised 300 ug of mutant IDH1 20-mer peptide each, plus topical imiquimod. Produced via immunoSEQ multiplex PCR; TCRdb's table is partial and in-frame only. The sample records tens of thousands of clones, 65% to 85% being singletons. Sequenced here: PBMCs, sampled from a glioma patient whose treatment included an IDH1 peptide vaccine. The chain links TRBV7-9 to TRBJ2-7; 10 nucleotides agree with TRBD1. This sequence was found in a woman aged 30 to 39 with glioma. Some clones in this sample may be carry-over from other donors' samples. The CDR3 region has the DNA TGTGCCAGCAGCTTAGACCATTGGGGACAGGGGATCCACGAGCAGTACTTC. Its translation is CASSLDHWGQGIHEQYF.